This T cell receptor beta chain was recorded in a study of spatial heterogeneity in lung cancer. Overall study context: PBMC collected at follow-up were sequenced when available, a median of about 2 years after resection. Study results and limitations: The appearance of ubiquitous expanded tumor TCRs in blood was greater at resection than follow-up.

As for time point: blood at routine non-recurrence follow-up after resection. Unsorted tumor, nontumor lung tissue or cryopreserved PBMC supplied the whole RNA. All TCR cDNA molecules were individually tagged with a unique molecular identifier. One entry per CDR3 protein, called by TCRdb with MiXCR from the 5' RACE reads. The table lists some 20,000 distinct CDR3 sequences, more than 8% of them singletons, with 20% in the top ten. There are many counts of this clonotype. Its antigen is still unknown. Per the germline V gene, CDR1 is MGHRA and CDR2 is YSYEKL. The V segment lost 1 base and the J segment 2 bases; nucleotides outside the gene matches: 2. This CDR3 has 14 amino acids.

This rearrangement joins TRBV4-1 to TRBJ2-7; 7 bases line up with TRBD1. This receptor was obtained from a male donor with early-stage non-small cell lung cancer. This material consisted of PBMCs, taken at follow-up. The CDR3 nucleotides are TGCGCCAGCAGCCAAGCCCAGGGGGCCTACGAGCAGTACTTC. It yields the protein CASSQAQGAYEQYF.